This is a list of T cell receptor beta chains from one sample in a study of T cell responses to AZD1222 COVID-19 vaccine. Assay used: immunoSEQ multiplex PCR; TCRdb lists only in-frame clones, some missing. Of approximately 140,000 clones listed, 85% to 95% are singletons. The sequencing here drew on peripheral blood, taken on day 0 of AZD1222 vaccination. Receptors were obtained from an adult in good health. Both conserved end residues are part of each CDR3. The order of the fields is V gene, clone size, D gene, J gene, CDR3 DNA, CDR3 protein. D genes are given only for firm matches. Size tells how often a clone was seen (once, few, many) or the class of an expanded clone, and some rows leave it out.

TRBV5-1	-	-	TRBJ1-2	TGCGCCAGCACCCCACAGGGAACCGAATATGGCTACACCTTC	CASTPQGTEYGYTF
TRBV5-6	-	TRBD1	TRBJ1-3	TGTGCCAGCAGCTTGAAGGACAGGGGCTATGGAAACACCATATATTTT	CASSLKDRGYGNTIYF
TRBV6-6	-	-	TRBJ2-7	TGTGCCAGCAGCCTGACTGGAGGCCCCTACGAGCAGTACTTC	CASSLTGGPYEQYF
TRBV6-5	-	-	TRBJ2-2	TGTGCCAGCAGTTATGACAGCGGGACCGGGGAGCTGTTTTTT	CASSYDSGTGELFF
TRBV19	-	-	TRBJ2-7	TGTGCCAGTAGTTTGGGGTTCTCCTACGAGCAGTACTTC	CASSLGFSYEQYF
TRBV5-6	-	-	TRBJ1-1	TGTGCCAGCAGCTTGGGCAGTGTTTCTGAAGCTTTCTTT	CASSLGSVSEAFF
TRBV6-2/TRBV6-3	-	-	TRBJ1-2	TGTGCCAGCAGTTACCCCGTCAGGCCTTATGGCTACACCTTC	CASSYPVRPYGYTF
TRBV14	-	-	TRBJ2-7	TGTGCCAGCAGCCAAGACCGGGACTTTCACGAGCAGTACTTC	CASSQDRDFHEQYF
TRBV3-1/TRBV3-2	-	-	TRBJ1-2	TGTGCCAGCAGCCAAGCCCGCGACAGGTCGGGTTATGGCTACACCTTC	CASSQARDRSGYGYTF
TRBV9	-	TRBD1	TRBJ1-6	TGTGCCAGCAGCCTGACAGGGAAATCACCCCTCCACTTT	CASSLTGKSPLHF
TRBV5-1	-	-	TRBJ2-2	TGCGCCAGCAGCTGGGGGGCGGTCAGCACCGGGGAGCTGTTTTTT	CASSWGAVSTGELFF
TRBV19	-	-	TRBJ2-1	TGTGCCAGTAGTAAGGGCTCCTACAATGAGCAGTTCTTC	CASSKGSYNEQFF
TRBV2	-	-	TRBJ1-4	TGTGCCATCCAGAGACAGACAACTAATGAAAAACTGTTTTTT	CAIQRQTTNEKLFF
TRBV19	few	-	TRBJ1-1	TGTGCCAGTACCCTGACGAGCCCCACTGAAGCTTTCTTT	CASTLTSPTEAFF
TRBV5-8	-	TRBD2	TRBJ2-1	TGTGCCAGCAGCTTGGCGGGGGGACGGTACAATGAGCAGTTCTTC	CASSLAGGRYNEQFF
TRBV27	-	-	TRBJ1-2	TGTGCCAGTAGACGTGGACAGAACTATGGCTACACCTTC	CASRRGQNYGYTF
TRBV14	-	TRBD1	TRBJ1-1	TGTGCCAGCAGACTTACAGGGGGTAAAGCTTTCTTT	CASRLTGGKAFF
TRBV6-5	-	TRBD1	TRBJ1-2	TGTGCCAGCAGGCCACAGGGGGCGGGTGGCTACACCTTC	CASRPQGAGGYTF
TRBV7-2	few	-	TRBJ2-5	TGTGCCAGCAGCCCCACCCGGTGGGAGACCCAGTACTTC	CASSPTRWETQYF
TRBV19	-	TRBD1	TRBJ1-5	TGTGCCAGTAGGGGACAGGCCTCACAGCCCCAGCATTTT	CASRGQASQPQHF
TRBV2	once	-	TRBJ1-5	TGTGCCAGCAGTGATAGTAGAGGGGCGCGTAGCAATCAGCCCCAGCATTTT	CASSDSRGARSNQPQHF
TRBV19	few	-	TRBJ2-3	TGTGCCAGTAGCGAGGGGGAGGGAATCACAGATACGCAGTATTTT	CASSEGEGITDTQYF
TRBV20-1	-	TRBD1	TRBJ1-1	TGCAGTGCTAGTAGACAGGGGGCTGAAGCTTTCTTT	CSASRQGAEAFF
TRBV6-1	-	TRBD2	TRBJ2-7	TGTGCCAGCAGTGTTGTTGGACTAGCGGGGGGGACCGAGCAGTACTTC	CASSVVGLAGGTEQYF
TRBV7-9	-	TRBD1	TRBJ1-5	TGTGCCAGCAGCTTAACAGGGGGGAGCAATCAGCCCCAGCATTTT	CASSLTGGSNQPQHF
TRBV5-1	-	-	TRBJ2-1	TGCGCCAGCAGCCTGCAAGGAACCAATGAGCAGTTCTTC	CASSLQGTNEQFF
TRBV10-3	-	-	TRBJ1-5	TGTGCCATCAGTGCGGAAACAAGTGCGCAGCCCCAGCATTTT	CAISAETSAQPQHF
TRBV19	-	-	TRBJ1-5	TGTGCCAGTAGTATATTGGCCGGGTATAGCAATCAGCCCCAGCATTTT	CASSILAGYSNQPQHF
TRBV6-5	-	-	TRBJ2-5	TGTGCCAGCAGTTACCGAGGGGAAGAGACCCAGTACTTC	CASSYRGEETQYF
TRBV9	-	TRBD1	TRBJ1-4	TGTGCCAGCAGCGTGGGACAGGGTGGAGATGAAAAACTGTTTTTT	CASSVGQGGDEKLFF
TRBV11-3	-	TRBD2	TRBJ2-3	TGTGCCAGCAGCCGTGGGGGGGATTTTGCAGATACGCAGTATTTT	CASSRGGDFADTQYF
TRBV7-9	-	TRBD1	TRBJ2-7	TGTGCCAGCAGCTCGGACAGGGGTGGCTACGAGCAGTACTTC	CASSSDRGGYEQYF
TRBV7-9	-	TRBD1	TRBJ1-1	TGTGCCAGCAGCGGCTGGGACAGCATGAACACTGAAGCTTTCTTT	CASSGWDSMNTEAFF
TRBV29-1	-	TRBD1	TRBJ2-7	TGCAGCGCCCTAGCAGGGGGCGCCTCCTACGAGCAGTACTTC	CSALAGGASYEQYF
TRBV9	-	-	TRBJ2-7	TGTGCCAGCAGCTCCCCCGGTGGAAACTCCTACGAGCAGTACTTC	CASSSPGGNSYEQYF
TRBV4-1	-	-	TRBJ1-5	TGCGCCAGCAGCCCAATTGGACGGAGCAATCAGCCCCAGCATTTT	CASSPIGRSNQPQHF
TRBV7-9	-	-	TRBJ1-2	TGTGCCAGCAGCTTAACTGTACACCGGGACGGTACGTCCTATGGCTACACCTTC	CASSLTVHRDGTSYGYTF
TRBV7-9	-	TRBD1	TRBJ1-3	TGTGCCAGCAGCTTCGGTGACAGGGGGCGCGCTGGAAACACCATATATTTT	CASSFGDRGRAGNTIYF
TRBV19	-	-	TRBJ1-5	TGTGCCAGTAGTTCACAGGGTTACATGGATCAGCCCCAGCATTTT	CASSSQGYMDQPQHF
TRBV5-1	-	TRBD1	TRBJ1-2	TGCGCCAGCAGCAGGGACAGGGTCGGCTACACCTTC	CASSRDRVGYTF
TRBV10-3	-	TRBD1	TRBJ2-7	TGTGCCATCAGTGTCGACCCGGACAGGGAAGAGTACGAGCAGTACTTC	CAISVDPDREEYEQYF
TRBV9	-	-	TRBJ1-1	TGTGCCAGCAGCGTAGCGGGGAACACTGAAGCTTTCTTT	CASSVAGNTEAFF
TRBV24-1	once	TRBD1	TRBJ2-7	TGTGCCACCAGTGACCACCGGGACAGGTTTTCCTACGAGCAGTACTTC	CATSDHRDRFSYEQYF
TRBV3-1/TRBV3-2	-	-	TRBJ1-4	TGTGCCAGCAGCCAAGTGGGGATGAAGCCTGACTTGTTTTTT	CASSQVGMKPDLFF
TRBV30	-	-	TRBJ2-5	TGTGCCTGGGGGGACACCGTGGTGACCCAGTACTTC	CAWGDTVVTQYF
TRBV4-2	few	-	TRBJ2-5	TGTGCCAGCAGCCAAGTGGCGCACCGCGGGACCCAGTACTTC	CASSQVAHRGTQYF
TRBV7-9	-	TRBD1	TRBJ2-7	TGTGCCAGCAGCGCTAGACAGGGAACCTACGAGCAGTACTTC	CASSARQGTYEQYF
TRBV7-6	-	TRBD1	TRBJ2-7	TGTGCCAGCAGCTTAAGGGGGGACAGGGCCTACGAGCAGTACTTC	CASSLRGDRAYEQYF
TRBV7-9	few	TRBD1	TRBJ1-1	TGTGCCAGCAGCATAAGGACAGGGGGAACTGAAGCTTTCTTT	CASSIRTGGTEAFF
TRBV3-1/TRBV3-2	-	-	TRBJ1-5	TGTGCCAGCAGCCAACGTCGGGGGAATCAGCCCCAGCATTTT	CASSQRRGNQPQHF
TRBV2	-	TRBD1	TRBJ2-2	TGTGCCAGCAAACGACCGGGACAGGGTATTTCTGGGGAGCTGTTTTTT	CASKRPGQGISGELFF
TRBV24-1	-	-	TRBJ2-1	TGTGCCACCAGTGATTACAGGGTTAATGAGCAGTTCTTC	CATSDYRVNEQFF
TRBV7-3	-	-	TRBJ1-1	TGTGCCAGCAGCTCATTACAGGGCACTGAAGCTTTCTTT	CASSSLQGTEAFF
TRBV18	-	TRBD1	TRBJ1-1	TGTGCCAGCTCACCACTCCTACAGGGACAGATGAACACTGAAGCTTTCTTT	CASSPLLQGQMNTEAFF
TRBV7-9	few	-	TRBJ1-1	TGTGCCAGCACCCCGGGCCCAAGGGCTGAAGCTTTCTTT	CASTPGPRAEAFF
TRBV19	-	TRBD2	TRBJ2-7	TGTGCCAGTAGTAGACTAGCGGATACCTACGAGCAGTACTTC	CASSRLADTYEQYF
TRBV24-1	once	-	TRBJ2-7	TGTGCCACCAGTGATTTTTCCGGCAAATCCTACGAGCAGTACTTC	CATSDFSGKSYEQYF
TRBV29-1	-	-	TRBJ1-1	TGCAGCGTTGGTATAGACATGAACACTGAAGCTTTCTTT	CSVGIDMNTEAFF
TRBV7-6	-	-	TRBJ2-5	TGTGCCAGCAGCTTAATCGTGACGGAGACCCAGTACTTC	CASSLIVTETQYF
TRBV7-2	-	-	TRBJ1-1	TGTGCCAGCAGCTTACAGGGCCGTATCACTGAAGCTTTCTTT	CASSLQGRITEAFF